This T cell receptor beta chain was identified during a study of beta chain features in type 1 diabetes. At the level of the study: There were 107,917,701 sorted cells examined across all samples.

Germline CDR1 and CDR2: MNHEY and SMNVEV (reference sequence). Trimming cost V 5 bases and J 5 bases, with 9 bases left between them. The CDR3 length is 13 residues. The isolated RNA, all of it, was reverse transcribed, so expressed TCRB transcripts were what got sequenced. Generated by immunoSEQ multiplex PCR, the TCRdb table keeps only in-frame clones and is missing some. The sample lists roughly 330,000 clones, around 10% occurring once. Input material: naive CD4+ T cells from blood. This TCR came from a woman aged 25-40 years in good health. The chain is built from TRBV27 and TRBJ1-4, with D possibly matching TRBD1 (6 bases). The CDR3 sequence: CASSRTENEKLFF. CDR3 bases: TGTGCCAGCAGTCGGACAGAGAATGAAAAACTGTTTTTT.